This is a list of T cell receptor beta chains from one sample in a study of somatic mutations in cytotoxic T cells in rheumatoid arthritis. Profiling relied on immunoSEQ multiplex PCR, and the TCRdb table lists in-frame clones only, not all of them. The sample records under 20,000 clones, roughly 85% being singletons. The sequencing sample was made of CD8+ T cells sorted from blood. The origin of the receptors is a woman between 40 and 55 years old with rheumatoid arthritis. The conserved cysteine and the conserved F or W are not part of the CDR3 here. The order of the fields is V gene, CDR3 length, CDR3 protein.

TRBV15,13,ATSREDSLTDTQY
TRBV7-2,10,ASSLAGVSPF
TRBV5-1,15,ASSWGGLVGDEETQY
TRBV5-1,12,ASSSGGVRDEQF
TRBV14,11,ASSQDPQYGYT
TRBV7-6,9,ASSLSDTQY
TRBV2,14,ASSGDGGGHSYEQY
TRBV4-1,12,ASSPTSDGLEQY
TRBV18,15,ASSRTGQGLRDTEAF
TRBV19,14,ASSIRDRGLNTEAF
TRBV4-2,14,ASSQDMAGGTDTQY
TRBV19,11,ASSGGQAYEQH
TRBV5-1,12,ASSLLGGSAEQF
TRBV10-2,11,ACLGGDDYGYT
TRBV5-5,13,ASSSFDRVLDEQY
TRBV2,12,ASSEERLTDTQY
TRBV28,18,ASSPTPGLAGLLPTDTQY
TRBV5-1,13,ASSSDRGRRNEQF
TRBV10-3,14,AISDPLLGKRETQY
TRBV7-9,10,ASSPGAYEQY
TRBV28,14,ASSLGGGRGSYEQY
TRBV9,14,ASSVRDSPSTDTQY
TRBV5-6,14,ASSSGGSSSYNEQF
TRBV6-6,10,ASTESSYEQY
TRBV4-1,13,ASSRTSRPPDTQY
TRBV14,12,ASSQDFPEWKLF
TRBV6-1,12,ASSGSQGQETQY
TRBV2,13,ASSGVGQGADEQY
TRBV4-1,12,ASSPLSREGEQF
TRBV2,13,ASSDGDFKNQPQH
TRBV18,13,ASSPPGQGVDTQY
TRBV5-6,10,ASTTGGNEAF